This TCR beta chain was identified during a study of blood T cell repertoires in COVID-19. The CDR3 totals 14 residues. Between the trimmed V and J ends, which lost 3 bases and 3 bases, there was a span of 12 bases. CDR1 and CDR2 (germline): DFQATT, SNEGSKA (reference sequence). The protocol was immunoSEQ multiplex PCR, while the TCRdb copy is restricted to in-frame clones and leaves out a portion. The table includes some 220,000 clones, around four fifths detected once. This clone was detected once. The rearrangement uses TRBV20-1 and TRBJ1-5, with no clear D. The sequence was obtained from a woman in her 70s with COVID-19, enrolled during active disease. The sample taken for sequencing was peripheral blood. In nucleotides, the CDR3 is TGCAGTGCTAGTGGCGACAACCCCAATCAGCCCCAGCATTTT. This sequence encodes CSASGDNPNQPQHF.